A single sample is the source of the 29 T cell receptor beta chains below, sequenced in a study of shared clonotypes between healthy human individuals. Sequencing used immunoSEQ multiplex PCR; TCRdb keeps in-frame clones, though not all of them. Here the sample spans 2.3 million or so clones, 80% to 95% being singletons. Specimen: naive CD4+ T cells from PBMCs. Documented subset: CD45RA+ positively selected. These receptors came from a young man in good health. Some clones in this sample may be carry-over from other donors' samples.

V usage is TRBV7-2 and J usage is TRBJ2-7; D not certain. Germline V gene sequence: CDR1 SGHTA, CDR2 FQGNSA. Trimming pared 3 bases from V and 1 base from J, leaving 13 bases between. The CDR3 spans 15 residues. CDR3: CASSFSLAGSYEQYF. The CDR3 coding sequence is TGTGCCAGCAGCTTCTCTTTGGCAGGTTCCTACGAGCAGTACTTC.

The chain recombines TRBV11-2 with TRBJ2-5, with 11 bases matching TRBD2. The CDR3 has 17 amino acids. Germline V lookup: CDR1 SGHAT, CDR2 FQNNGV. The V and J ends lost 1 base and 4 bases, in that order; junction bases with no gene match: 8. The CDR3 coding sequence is TGTGCCAGCAGCTTAGGCAGCACTAGCGGGAGTGGAGAGACCCAGTACTTC. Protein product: CASSLGSTSGSGETQYF.

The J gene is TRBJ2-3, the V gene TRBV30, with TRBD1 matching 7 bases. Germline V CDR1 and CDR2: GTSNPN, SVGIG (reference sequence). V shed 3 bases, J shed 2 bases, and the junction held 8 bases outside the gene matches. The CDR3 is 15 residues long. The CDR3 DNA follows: TGTGCCTGGAGGGCCGGGGACAGTTCCACAGATACGCAGTATTTT. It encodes CAWRAGDSSTDTQYF.

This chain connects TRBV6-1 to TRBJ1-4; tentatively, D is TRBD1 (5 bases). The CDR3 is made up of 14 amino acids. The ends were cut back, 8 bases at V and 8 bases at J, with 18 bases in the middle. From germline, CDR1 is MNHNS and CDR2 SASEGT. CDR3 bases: TGTGCCAGCCCGATTGGGCCAGGGAAAGAAAAACTGTTTTTT. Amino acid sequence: CASPIGPGKEKLFF.

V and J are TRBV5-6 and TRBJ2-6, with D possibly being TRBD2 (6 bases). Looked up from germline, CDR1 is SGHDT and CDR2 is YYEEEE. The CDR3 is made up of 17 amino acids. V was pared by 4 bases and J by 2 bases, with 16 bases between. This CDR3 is CASSPSRGTPGANVLTF. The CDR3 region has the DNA TGTGCCAGCAGCCCCTCGCGGGGAACCCCTGGGGCCAACGTCCTGACTTTC. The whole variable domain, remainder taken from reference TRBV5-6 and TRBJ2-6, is DAGVTQSPTHLIKTRGQQVTLRCSPKSGHDTVSWYQQALGQGPQFIFQYYEEEERQRGNFPDRFSGHQFPNYSSELNVNALLLGDSALYLCASSPSRGTPGANVLTFGAGSRLTVL.

CDR3 DNA: TGTGCCAGCAGCGTGGCAGATCGACCTGGAAACACCATATATTTT. Translation gives CASSVADRPGNTIYF. The chain carries TRBV9 and TRBJ1-3; D unresolved. The CDR3 is 15 residues long. The V end lost 2 bases, the J end lost 2 bases, and 11 bases lay between the germline ends. Germline V gene lookup returns CDR1 SGDLS and CDR2 YYNGEE.

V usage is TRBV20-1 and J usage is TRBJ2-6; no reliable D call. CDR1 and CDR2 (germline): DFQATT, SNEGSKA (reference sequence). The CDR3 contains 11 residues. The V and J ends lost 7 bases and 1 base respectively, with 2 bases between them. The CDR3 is CSGSGANVLTF. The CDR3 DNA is TGCAGTGGTTCTGGGGCCAACGTCCTGACTTTC.

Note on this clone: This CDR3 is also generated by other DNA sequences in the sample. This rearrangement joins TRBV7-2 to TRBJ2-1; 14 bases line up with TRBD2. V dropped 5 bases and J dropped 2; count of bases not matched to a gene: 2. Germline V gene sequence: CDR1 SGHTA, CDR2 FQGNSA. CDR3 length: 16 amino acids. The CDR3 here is CASSLGLAGAYNEQFF. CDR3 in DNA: TGTGCCAGCAGCCTGGGACTAGCGGGAGCCTACAATGAGCAGTTCTTC.

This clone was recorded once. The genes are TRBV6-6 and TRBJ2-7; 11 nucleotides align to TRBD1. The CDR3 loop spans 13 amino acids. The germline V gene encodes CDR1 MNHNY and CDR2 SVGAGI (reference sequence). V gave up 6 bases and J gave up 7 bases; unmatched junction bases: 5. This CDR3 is CASSPGTGGEQYF. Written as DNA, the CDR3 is TGTGCCAGCAGCCCCGGGACAGGGGGAGAGCAGTACTTC.

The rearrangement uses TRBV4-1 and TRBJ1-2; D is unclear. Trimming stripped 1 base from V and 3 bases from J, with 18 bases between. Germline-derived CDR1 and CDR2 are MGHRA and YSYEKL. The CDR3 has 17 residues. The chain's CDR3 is CASSQGNGRHRDYGYTF. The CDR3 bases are TGCGCCAGCAGCCAAGGAAACGGGCGGCATAGAGACTATGGCTACACCTTC.

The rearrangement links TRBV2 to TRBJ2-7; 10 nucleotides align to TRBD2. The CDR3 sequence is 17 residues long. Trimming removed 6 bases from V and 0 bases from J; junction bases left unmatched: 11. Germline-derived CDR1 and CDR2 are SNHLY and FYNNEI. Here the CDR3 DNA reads TGTGCCAGCAGCCGTACTAGGACTAGCGGTTTCTCCTACGAGCAGTACTTC. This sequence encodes CASSRTRTSGFSYEQYF.

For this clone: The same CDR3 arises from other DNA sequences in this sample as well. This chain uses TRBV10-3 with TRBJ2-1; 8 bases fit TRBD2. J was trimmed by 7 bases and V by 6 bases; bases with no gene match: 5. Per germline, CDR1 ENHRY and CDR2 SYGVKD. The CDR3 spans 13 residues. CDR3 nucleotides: TGTGCCATCAGCGGACTAGCAGGGAATGAGCAGTTCTTC. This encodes CAISGLAGNEQFF.

CDR3 loop: CASSVVVVGTQYF. The CDR3 DNA follows: TGTGCCAGCAGCGTAGTGGTGGTCGGGACCCAGTACTTC. The chain employs TRBV9 and TRBJ2-5; no firm D call. There are 13 residues in the CDR3. V was cut by 0 bases and J by 7 bases, with 10 bases left in between. Germline V gene lookup returns CDR1 SGDLS and CDR2 YYNGEE.

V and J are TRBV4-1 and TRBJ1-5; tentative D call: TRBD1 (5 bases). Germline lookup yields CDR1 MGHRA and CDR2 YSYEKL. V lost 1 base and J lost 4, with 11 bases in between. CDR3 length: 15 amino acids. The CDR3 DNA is TGCGCCAGCAGCCAAGTGCCGGGGCTGAATCAGCCCCAGCATTTT. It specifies CASSQVPGLNQPQHF.

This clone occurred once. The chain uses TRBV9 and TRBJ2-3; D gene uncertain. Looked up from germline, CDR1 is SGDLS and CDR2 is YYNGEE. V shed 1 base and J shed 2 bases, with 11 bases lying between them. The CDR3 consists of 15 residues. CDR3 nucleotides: TGTGCCAGCAGCGTATCCCCTCAGAACACAGATACGCAGTATTTT. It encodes CASSVSPQNTDTQYF.

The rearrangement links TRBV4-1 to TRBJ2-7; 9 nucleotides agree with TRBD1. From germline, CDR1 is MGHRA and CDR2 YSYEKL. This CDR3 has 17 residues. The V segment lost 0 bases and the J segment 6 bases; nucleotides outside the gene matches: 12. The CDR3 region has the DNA TGCGCCAGCAGCCAAGATATATTGCCGGGACAGGGTCGCGAGCAGTACTTC. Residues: CASSQDILPGQGREQYF.

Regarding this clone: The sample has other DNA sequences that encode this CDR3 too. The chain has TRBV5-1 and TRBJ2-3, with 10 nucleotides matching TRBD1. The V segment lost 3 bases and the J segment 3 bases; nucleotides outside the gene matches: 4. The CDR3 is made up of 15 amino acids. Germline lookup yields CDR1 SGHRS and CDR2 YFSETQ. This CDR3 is CASSSRTGGTDTQYF. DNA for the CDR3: TGCGCCAGCAGCTCGCGGACAGGGGGTACAGATACGCAGTATTTT.

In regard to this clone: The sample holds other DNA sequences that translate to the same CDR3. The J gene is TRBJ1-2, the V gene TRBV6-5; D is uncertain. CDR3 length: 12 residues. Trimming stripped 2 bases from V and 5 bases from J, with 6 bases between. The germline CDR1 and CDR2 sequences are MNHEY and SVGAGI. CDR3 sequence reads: CASSYTGYGYTF. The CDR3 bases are TGTGCCAGCAGTTACACGGGGTATGGCTACACCTTC.

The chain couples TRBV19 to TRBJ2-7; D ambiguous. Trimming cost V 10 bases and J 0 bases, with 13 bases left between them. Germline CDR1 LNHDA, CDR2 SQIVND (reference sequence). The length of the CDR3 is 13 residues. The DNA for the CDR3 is TGTGCCACCCGGTCCTTAAGCTCCTACGAGCAGTACTTC. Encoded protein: CATRSLSSYEQYF.

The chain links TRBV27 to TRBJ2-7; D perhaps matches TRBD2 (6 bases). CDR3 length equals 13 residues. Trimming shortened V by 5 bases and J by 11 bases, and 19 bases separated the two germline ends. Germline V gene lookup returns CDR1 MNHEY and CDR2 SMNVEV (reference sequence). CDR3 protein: CASSPGTPAGEYF. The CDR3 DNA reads TGTGCCAGCAGTCCCGGGACTCCCGCCGGGGAGTACTTC.

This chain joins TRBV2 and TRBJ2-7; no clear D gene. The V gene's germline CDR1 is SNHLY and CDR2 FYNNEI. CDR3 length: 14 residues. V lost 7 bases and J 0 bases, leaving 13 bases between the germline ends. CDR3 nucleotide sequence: TGTGCCAGCACCTCGGAGAGGATCTCCTACGAGCAGTACTTC. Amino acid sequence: CASTSERISYEQYF.

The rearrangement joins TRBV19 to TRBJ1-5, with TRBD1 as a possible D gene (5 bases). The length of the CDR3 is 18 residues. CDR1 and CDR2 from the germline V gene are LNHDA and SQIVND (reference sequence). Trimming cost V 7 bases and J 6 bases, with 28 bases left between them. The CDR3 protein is CASTMGGSAQTSGQPQHF. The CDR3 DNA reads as TGTGCCAGTACCATGGGGGGGTCAGCCCAGACCTCGGGTCAGCCCCAGCATTTT. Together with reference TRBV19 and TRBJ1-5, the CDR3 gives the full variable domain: DGGITQSPKYLFRKEGQNVTLSCEQNLNHDAMYWYRQDPGQGLRLIYYSQIVNDFQKGDIAEGYSVSREKKESFPLTVTSAQKNPTAFYLCASTMGGSAQTSGQPQHFGDGTRLSIL.

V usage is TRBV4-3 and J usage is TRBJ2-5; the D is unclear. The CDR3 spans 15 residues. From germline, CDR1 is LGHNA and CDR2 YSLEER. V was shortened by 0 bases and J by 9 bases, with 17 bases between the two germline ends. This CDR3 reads CASSQEYPFSQAQYF. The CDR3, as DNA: TGCGCCAGCAGCCAAGAGTACCCTTTTAGCCAGGCCCAGTACTTC.

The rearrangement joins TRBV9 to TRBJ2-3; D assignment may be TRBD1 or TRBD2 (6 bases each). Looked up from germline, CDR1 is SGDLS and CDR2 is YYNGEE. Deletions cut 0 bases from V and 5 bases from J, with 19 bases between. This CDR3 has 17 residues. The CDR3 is CASSVEGGGTALDTQYF. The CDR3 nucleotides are TGTGCCAGCAGCGTAGAGGGGGGCGGTACAGCCTTAGATACGCAGTATTTT.

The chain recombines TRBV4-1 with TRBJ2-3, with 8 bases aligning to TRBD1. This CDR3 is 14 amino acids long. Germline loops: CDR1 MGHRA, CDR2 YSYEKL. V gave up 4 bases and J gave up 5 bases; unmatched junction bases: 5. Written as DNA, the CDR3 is TGCGCCAGCAGCCTGGACAGGGCAGGAGATACGCAGTATTTT. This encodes CASSLDRAGDTQYF.

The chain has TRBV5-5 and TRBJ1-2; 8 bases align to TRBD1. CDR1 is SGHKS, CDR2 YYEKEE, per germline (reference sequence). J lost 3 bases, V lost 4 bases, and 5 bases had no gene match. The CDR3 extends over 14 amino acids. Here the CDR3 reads CASSRGQGDYGYTF. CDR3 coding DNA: TGTGCCAGCAGCCGAGGACAGGGAGACTATGGCTACACCTTC.

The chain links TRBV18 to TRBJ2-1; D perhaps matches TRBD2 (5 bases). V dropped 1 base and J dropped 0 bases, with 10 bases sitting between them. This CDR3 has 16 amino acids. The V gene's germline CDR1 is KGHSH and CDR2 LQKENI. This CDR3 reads CASSPLFGGSYNEQFF. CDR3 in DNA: TGTGCCAGCTCACCACTTTTCGGAGGCTCCTACAATGAGCAGTTCTTC.

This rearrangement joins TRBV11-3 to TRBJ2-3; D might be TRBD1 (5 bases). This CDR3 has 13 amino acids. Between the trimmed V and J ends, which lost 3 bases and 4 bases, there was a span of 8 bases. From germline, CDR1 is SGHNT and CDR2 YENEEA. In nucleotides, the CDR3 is TGTGCCAGCAGCTTTGGGGCCTCAGATACGCAGTATTTT. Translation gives CASSFGASDTQYF.

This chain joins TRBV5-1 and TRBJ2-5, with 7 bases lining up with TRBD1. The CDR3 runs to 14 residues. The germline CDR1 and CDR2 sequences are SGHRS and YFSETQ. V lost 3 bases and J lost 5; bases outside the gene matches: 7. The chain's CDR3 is CASSSTGVAETQYF. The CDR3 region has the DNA TGCGCCAGCAGCTCTACAGGGGTGGCGGAGACCCAGTACTTC. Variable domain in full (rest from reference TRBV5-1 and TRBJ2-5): KAGVTQTPRYLIKTRGQQVTLSCSPISGHRSVSWYQQTPGQGLQFLFEYFSETQRNKGNFPGRFSGRQFSNSRSEMNVSTLELGDSALYLCASSSTGVAETQYFGPGTRLLVL.